Here is one TCR beta chain with its context. Antigen specificity is unknown. The data originate from a study of T cells in localized non-small cell lung cancer. Germline trimming cut 6 bases from V and 5 bases from J; bases unmatched to any gene: 4. Germline CDR1 SQVTM, CDR2 ANQGSEA. The length of the CDR3 is 12 residues. Study results and limitations: Heterogeneity cannot be ruled out, as sequencing used one tumor region only. In adjacent lung, a median around 57 of the top 100 tumor clones were found.

The data were produced by immunoSEQ multiplex PCR, yet TCRdb's version contains in-frame clones alone and is incomplete. The sample has approximately 32,000 clones; around 80% are singletons. The rearrangement joins TRBV29-1 to TRBJ2-1, with 7 bases aligning to TRBD2. This material consisted of peripheral blood, taken before any cancer treatment. This TCR was sampled from an older male donor with stage III squamous cell lung carcinoma. The CDR3 nucleotides read TGCAGCGTACGGGACTATAACAATGAGCAGTTCTTC. This codes for CSVRDYNNEQFF.